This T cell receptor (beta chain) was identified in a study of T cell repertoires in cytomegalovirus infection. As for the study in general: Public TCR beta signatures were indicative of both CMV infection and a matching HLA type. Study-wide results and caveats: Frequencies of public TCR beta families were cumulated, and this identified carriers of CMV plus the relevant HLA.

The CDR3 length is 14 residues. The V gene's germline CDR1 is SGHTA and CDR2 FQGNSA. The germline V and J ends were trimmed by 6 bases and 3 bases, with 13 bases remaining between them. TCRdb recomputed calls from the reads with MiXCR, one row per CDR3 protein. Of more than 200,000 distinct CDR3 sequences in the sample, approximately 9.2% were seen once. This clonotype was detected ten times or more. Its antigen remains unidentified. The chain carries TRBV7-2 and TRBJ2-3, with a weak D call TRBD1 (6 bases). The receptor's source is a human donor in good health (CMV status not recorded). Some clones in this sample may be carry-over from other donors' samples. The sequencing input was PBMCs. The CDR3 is CASRQGMGTDTQYF. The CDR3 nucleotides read TGTGCCAGCAGACAGGGAATGGGGACAGATACGCAGTATTTT.